This T cell receptor (beta chain) derives from a study of T cell responses to AZD1222 COVID-19 vaccine (dated by TCRdb to about 2021). As for the study more broadly: TCR sequencing was performed for over 230 trial participants, of whom about 200 were given two doses of AZD1222 and around 25 were given two doses of MenACWY control vaccine. Trial participants were enrolled by age into 18-55, 56-69 and 70-plus year subgroups, with 148, 28 and 57 TCR-sequenced participants respectively.

Reading from cysteine to phenylalanine, the CDR3 counts 14 amino acids. Only CDR3 DNA is held: 42 bases, read in frame from base 1. V ends up 8 bases short and J 6 bases short, with an unmatched junction base count of 12. CDR1 and CDR2 (MDHEN, SYDVKM) derive from the germline V gene. The CDR3 regions of human TCRbeta chains were analyzed by immunosequencing. Regarding the original processing steps: TCRs in the repertoires were compared against a reference library of SARS-CoV-2-specific TCRs that had been generated with the MIRA antigen-specificity platform. Breadth was defined as the fraction of unique TCRs that were SARS-CoV-2-associated, and depth was defined as the fraction of total T cells that were SARS-CoV-2-associated. Each spike-specific TCR was assigned to its reactive spike region and to a CD4 or CD8 class using the MIRA data. Log10-transformed breadth and depth values were compared by one-way ANOVA with Sidak's multiple comparisons tests. Not all clones reach the TCRdb copy of this immuneACCESS table, which keeps in-frame sequences only. Checked studies attribute under half of the gap to unresolved V genes and leave the rest unexplained. That table furnishes V, J and clone size, whereas the DNA furnished D and trimming. This sample gives 100,000 to 150,000 clones in total; roughly 90% of them show up just once. About 7.1% of the sample is in the top ten clones.

This clone showed up just once. Its antigen is unknown. No base quality information exists; no much larger clone differs at one position. This specimen's time point label, per the study, means: about 28 days (+/-7) after the second vaccine dose. AZD1222 recipients whose second dose came at about 4 weeks and those whose second dose came at about 12 weeks were combined into one group, since spike-specific TCR depth and breadth did not differ between the two schedules. Vaccinee samples were obtained from the UK trials COV001 and COV002, which included a single-blind randomized controlled phase 2/3 trial of AZD1222 (ChAdOx1 nCoV-19) in healthy adults. For TCRbeta chain sequencing, PBMC samples were collected from trial participants at day 0 and at day 28 after the second dose. Here is what the overall study found, with its caveats: Most participants were white British and females outnumbered males, and the authors suggested that clonal diversity may have been underestimated. Because no day 14 peak-response samples were available, the repertoires could be characterized only after the peak T cell response. Conclusions about previously exposed vaccinees are limited, since just a handful of AZD1222 recipients were seropositive for SARS-CoV-2 at baseline. In the small 56-69-year group, the increase in depth fell short of significance, most likely because of low power. Epitopes outside the regions mutated in the B.1.351 and B.1.1.7 variants were reportedly recognized by nearly half of the unique spike-specific TCRs. CD4 TCRs associated with the vaccine covered the entire spike protein, and the dominant responses were in regions 160-218 and 743-854. After two AZD1222 doses, spike-specific TCR breadth and depth were significantly higher than at day 0 and than in MenACWY recipients.

The chain was built from TRBV28 and TRBJ1-2, with 7 bases in between that match TRBD1. The receptor was isolated from an adult who received the AZD1222 COVID-19 vaccine. Material: peripheral blood, obtained 28 days after the second AZD1222 dose. The DNA sequence is TGTGCCAGCTCCCCCCGGGACAGCGTTAATGGCTACACCTTC. Translated, this gives CASSPRDSVNGYTF.